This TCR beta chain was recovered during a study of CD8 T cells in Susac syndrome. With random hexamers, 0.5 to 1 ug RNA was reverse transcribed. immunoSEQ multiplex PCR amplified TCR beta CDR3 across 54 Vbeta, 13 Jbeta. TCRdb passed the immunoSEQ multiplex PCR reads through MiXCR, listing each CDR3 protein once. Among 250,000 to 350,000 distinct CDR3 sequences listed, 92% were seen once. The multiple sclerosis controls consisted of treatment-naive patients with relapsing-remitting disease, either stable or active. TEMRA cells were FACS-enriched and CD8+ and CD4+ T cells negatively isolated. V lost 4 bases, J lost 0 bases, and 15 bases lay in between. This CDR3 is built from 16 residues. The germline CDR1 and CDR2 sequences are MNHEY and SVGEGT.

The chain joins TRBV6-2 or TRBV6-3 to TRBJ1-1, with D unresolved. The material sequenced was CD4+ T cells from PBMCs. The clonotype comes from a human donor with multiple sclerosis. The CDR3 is CASSSPSGGVNTEAFF. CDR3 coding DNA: TGTGCCAGCAGTTCCCCCTCGGGAGGCGTGAACACTGAAGCTTTCTTT.